These 30 T cell receptor beta chains were all obtained from the same sample, sequenced in a study of tumor-infiltrating lymphocytes in localized non-small cell lung cancer (dated by TCRdb to about 2021). The library came from the immunoSEQ multiplex PCR assay. TCRdb obtained this table from immuneACCESS and retained in-frame rearrangements with V and J assigned. These tables miss some clones; where compared with another copy, unresolved V genes account for less than half of the shortfall, and the remainder is unexplained. The sample table lists about 16,000 clones, roughly 79% of them with a count of one. The top ten clones comprise approximately 9% of the sample. Sequencing was performed on lung tumor tissue. The receptors derive from a human donor with non-small cell lung cancer.

Only a few counts were recorded for this clone. The chain joins TRBV30 to TRBJ2-5; 7 positions agree with TRBD1. Germline CDR1 and CDR2: GTSNPN and SVGIG (reference sequence). V shed 5 bases and J 5 bases; nucleotides not matched to a gene: 11. The CDR3 has 14 residues. CDR3 sequence: CAWVRGGVSETQYF. The CDR3, as DNA: TGTGCCTGGGTTCGAGGGGGCGTGAGCGAGACCCAGTACTTC. Full variable domain (remainder filled in from reference TRBV30 and TRBJ2-5): SQTIHQWPATLVQPVGSPLSLECTVEGTSNPNLYWYRQAAGRGLQLLFYSVGIGQISSEVPQNLSASRPQDRQFILSSKKLLLSDSGFYLCAWVRGGVSETQYFGPGTRLLVL.

This clone is a singleton in its sample. The chain joins TRBV5-1 to TRBJ1-1, with D hard to call. CDR1 and CDR2 from the germline V gene are SGHRS and YFSETQ. The CDR3 is made up of 13 amino acids. V was pared by 3 bases and J by 7 bases, with 13 bases between. The CDR3 loop is CASSSHVGNEAFF. As DNA, the CDR3 is TGCGCCAGCAGCTCCCATGTAGGGAATGAAGCTTTCTTT.

This clone was seen just once. This chain uses TRBV7-6 with TRBJ1-2; D remains ambiguous. The V end was cut by 5 bases, the J end by 6 bases, with 10 bases between. The CDR3 length is 12 residues. Germline V gives CDR1 SGHVS, CDR2 FNYEAQ. CDR3 protein: CASSTGRHGYTF. The CDR3 bases are TGTGCCAGCAGCACCGGACGGCATGGCTACACCTTC. Drawing the rest from reference TRBV7-6 and TRBJ1-2, the complete variable domain is GAGVSQSPRYKVTKRGQDVALRCDPISGHVSLYWYRQALGQGPEFLTYFNYEAQQDKSGLPNDRFSAERPEGSISTLTIQRTEQRDSAMYRCASSTGRHGYTFGSGTRLTVV.

V and J are TRBV27 and TRBJ2-7; 7 positions agree with TRBD1. CDR3 size: 14 residues. The germline V gene has CDR1 MNHEY and CDR2 SMNVEV (reference sequence). The J segment lost 0 bases and the V segment lost 8 bases, leaving 7 bases of the junction unmatched. DNA of the CDR3: TGTGCCAGCGCAGGACAGGCTTCCTCCTACGAGCAGTACTTC. Its translation is CASAGQASSYEQYF.

The chain employs TRBV18 and TRBJ1-2, with 8 bases that match TRBD1. With 6 bases clipped from V and 5 bases from J, the junction kept 5 bases outside the gene matches. The CDR3 has 13 residues. Germline values: CDR1 KGHSH, CDR2 LQKENI. For the CDR3, the DNA is TGTGCCAGCTCCCCTCAGGGGGCATATGGCTACACCTTC. Its protein product is CASSPQGAYGYTF.

This chain joins TRBV27 and TRBJ2-5; 7 positions match TRBD2. With 2 bases clipped from V and 3 bases from J, the junction kept 3 bases outside the gene matches. Germline V gives CDR1 MNHEY, CDR2 SMNVEV (reference sequence). This CDR3 is 14 amino acids long. CDR3 nucleotides: TGTGCCAGCAGTTTAAGGGCGGGGGAAGAGACCCAGTACTTC. Protein sequence: CASSLRAGEETQYF.

This chain links TRBV25-1 with TRBJ1-1, with a possible D match to TRBD1 (6 bases). CDR1 and CDR2 (germline): MGHDK, SYGVNS. V was pared by 8 bases and J by 5 bases, with 18 bases between. CDR3 length equals 14 residues. CDR3 protein: CASLGGLGRTEAFF. DNA for the CDR3: TGTGCCAGCCTAGGGGGGCTCGGGAGGACTGAAGCTTTCTTT.

This clone was found a few times. The chain joins TRBV10-2 to TRBJ1-1; D is possibly TRBD1 (6 bases). Germline V gene data show CDR1 as WSHSY and CDR2 as SAAADI. The CDR3 runs 13 residues. Trimming stripped 3 bases from V and 4 bases from J, with 9 bases between. The CDR3 sequence: CASSDRGVTEAFF. CDR3 DNA sequence: TGCGCCAGCAGTGACAGGGGTGTCACTGAAGCTTTCTTT.

This sequence joins TRBV10-3 and TRBJ2-2, with D perhaps TRBD2 (7 bases). Germline CDR1 and CDR2: ENHRY and SYGVKD. The CDR3 is made up of 18 amino acids. The germline V and J ends were trimmed by 8 bases and 7 bases, with 29 bases remaining between them. CDR3 sequence: CAIRPGRGLPEGSGELFF. The CDR3, as DNA: TGTGCCATCCGACCAGGGCGGGGGCTCCCCGAAGGGAGCGGGGAGCTGTTTTTT.

This clone has just one count. V gene TRBV30 combines with J gene TRBJ2-6, with D possibly matching TRBD1 (5 bases). Germline CDR1 and CDR2: GTSNPN and SVGIG (reference sequence). There are 16 residues in the CDR3. Trimming pared 4 bases from V and 2 bases from J, leaving 15 bases between. CDR3 sequence: CAWTQFQGAGANVLTF. The CDR3 DNA is TGTGCCTGGACCCAATTTCAGGGTGCTGGGGCCAACGTCCTGACTTTC.

V and J are TRBV28 and TRBJ1-1; D remains ambiguous. The CDR3 loop spans 13 amino acids. Germline V gene data show CDR1 as MDHEN and CDR2 as SYDVKM. V lost 5 bases, J lost 0 bases, and 7 bases lay in between. The CDR3 loop is CASSKTMNTEAFF. CDR3 DNA sequence: TGTGCCAGCAGTAAGACAATGAACACTGAAGCTTTCTTT.

The chain joins TRBV7-8 to TRBJ1-5, with D perhaps TRBD1 (6 bases). Germline V gives CDR1 SGHVS, CDR2 FQNEAQ. V lost 0 bases, J lost 6 bases, and 9 bases lay in between. This CDR3 comprises 14 residues. The CDR3 region is CASSLAGGSQPQHF. DNA of the CDR3: TGTGCCAGCAGCTTAGCGGGGGGCAGTCAGCCCCAGCATTTT.

A few counts support this clone. The same CDR3 also results from other DNA sequences found in this sample. The chain employs TRBV9 and TRBJ2-1; 8 bases agree with TRBD2. The ends lost 2 bases at V and 0 bases at J; junction bases unmatched: 4. Germline V gene data show CDR1 as SGDLS and CDR2 as YYNGEE. The CDR3 extends over 16 amino acids. The CDR3 DNA reads TGTGCCAGCAGCGTCGGCGGGGGGAGCTCCTACAATGAGCAGTTCTTC. It encodes CASSVGGGSSYNEQFF.

This chain joins TRBV5-1 and TRBJ2-5; D tentatively fits TRBD1 or TRBD2 (5 bases each). This CDR3 is 15 amino acids long. Trimming removed 3 bases from V and 4 bases from J, with 16 bases in between. The germline V gene has CDR1 SGHRS and CDR2 YFSETQ. The CDR3 DNA reads as TGCGCCAGCAGCTGGGACCTTAGAAGCCCAGAGACCCAGTACTTC. Translating it yields CASSWDLRSPETQYF.

This clone has just a few counts. V and J are TRBV27 and TRBJ2-7, with unresolved D. Trimming removed 8 bases from V and 3 bases from J, with 23 bases in between. Per the germline V gene, CDR1 is MNHEY and CDR2 is SMNVEV (reference sequence). The CDR3 runs to 16 residues. CDR3 coding DNA: TGTGCCAGCCGCCTATTGATCCTGAAACCTATCTACGAGCAGTACTTC. Its protein is CASRLLILKPIYEQYF.

V and J are TRBV7-2 and TRBJ2-7; 7 bases line up with TRBD1. Germline V gene sequence: CDR1 SGHTA, CDR2 FQGNSA. Unmatched junction bases numbered 4, after V lost 2 bases and J lost 0 bases. This CDR3 spans 15 amino acids. CDR3 sequence (DNA): TGTGCCAGCAGCTTAACCCAGGGGGACTCCTACGAGCAGTACTTC. It specifies CASSLTQGDSYEQYF.

The chain recombines TRBV25-1 with TRBJ2-6, with D uncertain. Germline-derived CDR1 and CDR2 are MGHDK and SYGVNS. The CDR3 consists of 16 residues. Deletions cut 5 bases from V and 4 bases from J, with 15 bases between. The CDR3 reads CASSPHTPGGANVLTF. The CDR3, as DNA: TGTGCCAGCAGTCCCCACACCCCCGGGGGGGCCAACGTCCTGACTTTC.

The chain uses TRBV7-2 and TRBJ2-1, with unresolved D. Germline-derived CDR1 and CDR2 are SGHTA and FQGNSA. Trimming pared 0 bases from V and 7 bases from J, leaving 13 bases between. The CDR3 contains 15 residues. The DNA for the CDR3 is TGTGCCAGCAGCTTAGCGTCCCCCCCCGGTAATGAGCAGTTCTTC. Encoded protein: CASSLASPPGNEQFF.

The J gene is TRBJ1-4, the V gene TRBV25-1, with D perhaps matching TRBD1 (6 bases). The length of the CDR3 is 14 residues. In germline, CDR1 is MGHDK, CDR2 SYGVNS. The V and J ends lost 5 bases and 1 base respectively, with 8 bases between them. CDR3 nucleotides: TGTGCCAGCAGTCCCAGGGGAACTAATGAAAAACTGTTTTTT. Translation: CASSPRGTNEKLFF. The full variable domain, its missing parts supplied by reference TRBV25-1 and TRBJ1-4, is EADIYQTPRYLVIGTGKKITLECSQTMGHDKMYWYQQDPGMELHLIHYSYGVNSTEKGDLSSESTVSRIRTEHFPLTLESARPSHTSQYLCASSPRGTNEKLFFGSGTQLSVL.

The chain joins TRBV11-2 to TRBJ1-1; weak D call: TRBD1 (5 bases). Trimming took 3 bases from V and 1 from J, leaving 6 bases between them. Germline lookup yields CDR1 SGHAT and CDR2 FQNNGV. This CDR3 is built from 13 residues. The CDR3 loop reads CASSFQGNTEAFF. CDR3 in DNA: TGTGCCAGCAGCTTTCAGGGGAACACTGAAGCTTTCTTT.

This clone was detected only a few times. This chain links TRBV5-6 with TRBJ1-2; TRBD1 is a possible D gene (5 bases). Per germline, CDR1 SGHDT and CDR2 YYEEEE. The CDR3 is 12 residues long. Trimming removed 5 bases at V and 8 bases at J, with 13 bases between. In DNA, the CDR3 is TGTGCCAGCAGAGGGGAGGTTAGGGGCTACACCTTC. Amino acid sequence: CASRGEVRGYTF. Full variable domain (remainder filled in from reference TRBV5-6 and TRBJ1-2): DAGVTQSPTHLIKTRGQQVTLRCSPKSGHDTVSWYQQALGQGPQFIFQYYEEEERQRGNFPDRFSGHQFPNYSSELNVNALLLGDSALYLCASRGEVRGYTFGSGTRLTVV.

CDR3 region: CASSPSTDTQYF. CDR3 nucleotide sequence: TGTGCCAGCAGCCCTAGCACAGATACGCAGTATTTT. The chain couples TRBV5-4 to TRBJ2-3; D uncertain. V was cut by 4 bases and J by 0 bases, with 3 bases left in between. The CDR3 runs 12 residues. The germline V gene encodes CDR1 SGHNT and CDR2 YYREEE (reference sequence).

The chain is built from TRBV2 and TRBJ2-7; D gene ambiguous. Germline V lookup: CDR1 SNHLY, CDR2 FYNNEI. Trimming removed 6 bases from V and 2 bases from J, with 11 bases in between. The CDR3 loop spans 13 amino acids. Written as DNA, the CDR3 is TGTGCCAGCAGGGGTTGGAGTACCTACGAGCAGTACTTC. Its translation: CASRGWSTYEQYF.

This chain uses TRBV5-1 with TRBJ2-7; D unresolved. The CDR3 totals 15 residues. CDR1 is SGHRS and CDR2 is YFSETQ in the germline V gene. V lost 4 bases to trimming and J lost 3 bases, with 17 bases between them. CDR3 residues: CASSHSWEPYYEQYF. The CDR3 DNA sequence: TGCGCCAGCAGCCACAGTTGGGAACCCTACTACGAGCAGTACTTC.

CDR3 in DNA: TGTGCCAGTAGTATACAAGGGGGCAAGGACGAGCAGTACTTC. This sequence encodes CASSIQGGKDEQYF. This sequence joins TRBV19 and TRBJ2-7, with 7 bases lining up with TRBD1. V was clipped by 2 bases and J by 5 bases; unmatched bases: 6. The germline V gene has CDR1 LNHDA and CDR2 SQIVND (reference sequence). The length of the CDR3 is 14 residues.

This chain connects TRBV29-1 to TRBJ2-1; the D gene is possibly TRBD2 (6 bases). CDR1 is SQVTM and CDR2 is ANQGSEA in the germline V gene. V lost 3 bases to trimming and J lost 8 bases, with 14 bases between them. The CDR3 has 13 amino acids. Here the CDR3 DNA reads TGCAGCGTTGATAGGGGACTCCGCGATGAGCAGTTCTTC. Translating gives CSVDRGLRDEQFF.

V gene TRBV25-1 combines with J gene TRBJ2-7, with D maybe TRBD2 (5 bases). In germline, CDR1 is MGHDK, CDR2 SYGVNS. CDR3 length: 13 amino acids. V lost 4 bases to trimming and J lost 2 bases, with 9 bases between them. DNA of the CDR3: TGTGCCAGCAGTGGCCGAGGGACCTACGAGCAGTACTTC. Translation: CASSGRGTYEQYF.

The chain recombines TRBV19 with TRBJ2-7; D uncertain. This CDR3 region has 13 residues. Trimming pared 3 bases from V and 9 bases from J, leaving 15 bases between. From germline, CDR1 is LNHDA and CDR2 SQIVND (reference sequence). CDR3 sequence (DNA): TGTGCCAGTAGTATCATCGGCCAGATGGGGCAGTACTTC. It specifies CASSIIGQMGQYF.

The rearrangement uses TRBV5-4 and TRBJ1-1; D unclear. From germline, CDR1 is SGHNT and CDR2 YYREEE (reference sequence). The CDR3 contains 15 residues. V was trimmed by 5 bases and J by 0 bases, leaving 14 bases between them. The CDR3 DNA follows: TGTGCCAGCAGAAACGCACCGGGAATGAACACTGAAGCTTTCTTT. Translated, it gives CASRNAPGMNTEAFF.

The gene calls are TRBV5-6 and TRBJ1-6, with a possible D match to TRBD1 (5 bases). Trimming cost V 4 bases and J 5 bases, with 16 bases left between them. This CDR3 region has 16 residues. Germline-derived CDR1 and CDR2 are SGHDT and YYEEEE. CDR3 sequence reads: CASSPNQDTNNSPLHF. The CDR3, as DNA: TGTGCCAGCAGCCCGAATCAGGACACTAATAATTCACCCCTCCACTTT.